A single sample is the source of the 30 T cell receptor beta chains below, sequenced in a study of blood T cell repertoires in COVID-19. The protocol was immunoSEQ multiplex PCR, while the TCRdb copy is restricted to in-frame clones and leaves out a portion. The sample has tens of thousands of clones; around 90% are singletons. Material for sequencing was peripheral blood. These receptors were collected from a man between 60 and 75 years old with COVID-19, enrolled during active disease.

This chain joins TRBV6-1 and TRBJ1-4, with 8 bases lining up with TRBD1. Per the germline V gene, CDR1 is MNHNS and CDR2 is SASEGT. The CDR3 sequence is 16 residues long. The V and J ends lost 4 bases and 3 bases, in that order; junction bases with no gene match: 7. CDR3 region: CASSGGTGVSNEKLFF. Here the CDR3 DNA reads TGTGCCAGCAGTGGAGGGACAGGCGTTTCTAATGAAAAACTGTTTTTT.

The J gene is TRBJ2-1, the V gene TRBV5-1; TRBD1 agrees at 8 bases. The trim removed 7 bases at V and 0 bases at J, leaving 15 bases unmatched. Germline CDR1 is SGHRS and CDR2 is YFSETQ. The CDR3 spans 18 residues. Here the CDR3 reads CASGGSGGQGRSYNEQFF. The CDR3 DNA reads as TGCGCCAGCGGAGGGTCAGGGGGCCAGGGGCGCTCCTACAATGAGCAGTTCTTC.

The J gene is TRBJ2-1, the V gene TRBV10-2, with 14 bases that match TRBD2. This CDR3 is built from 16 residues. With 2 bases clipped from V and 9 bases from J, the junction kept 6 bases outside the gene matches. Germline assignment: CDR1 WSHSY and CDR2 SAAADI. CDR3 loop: CASSERGTSGSVEQFF. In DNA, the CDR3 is TGCGCCAGCAGTGAGAGGGGGACTAGCGGGAGTGTTGAGCAGTTCTTC.

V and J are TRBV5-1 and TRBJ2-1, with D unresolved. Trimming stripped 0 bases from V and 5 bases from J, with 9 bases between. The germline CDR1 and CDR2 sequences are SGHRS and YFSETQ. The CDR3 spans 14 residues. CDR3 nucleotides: TGCGCCAGCAGCTTGGGAGGCGCCCACAATGAGCAGTTCTTC. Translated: CASSLGGAHNEQFF.

CDR3 sequence: CASSFRSTDTQYF. CDR3 nucleotides: TGTGCCAGCAGTTTTCGGAGCACAGATACGCAGTATTTT. The chain has TRBV27 and TRBJ2-3; D is unresolved. The CDR3 has 13 amino acids. The V and J ends lost 3 bases and 0 bases respectively, with 4 bases between them. Germline V CDR1 and CDR2: MNHEY, SMNVEV (reference sequence).

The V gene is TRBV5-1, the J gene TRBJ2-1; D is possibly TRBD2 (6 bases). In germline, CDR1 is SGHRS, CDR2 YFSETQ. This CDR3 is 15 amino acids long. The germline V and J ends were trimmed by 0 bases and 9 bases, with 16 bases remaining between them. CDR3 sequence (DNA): TGCGCCAGCAGCTTGGTGGAGGGATTTGGTGGTGAGCAGTTCTTC. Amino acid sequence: CASSLVEGFGGEQFF.

CDR3 DNA sequence: TGTGCCTGGAGTGTTACAGGGGGCTCTGGAAACACCATATATTTT. Translated, it gives CAWSVTGGSGNTIYF. The chain is built from TRBV30 and TRBJ1-3, with TRBD1 identical over 8 bases. The CDR3 has 15 residues. Germline V gene sequence: CDR1 GTSNPN, CDR2 SVGIG (reference sequence). Germline trimming cut 0 bases from V and 0 bases from J; bases unmatched to any gene: 1.

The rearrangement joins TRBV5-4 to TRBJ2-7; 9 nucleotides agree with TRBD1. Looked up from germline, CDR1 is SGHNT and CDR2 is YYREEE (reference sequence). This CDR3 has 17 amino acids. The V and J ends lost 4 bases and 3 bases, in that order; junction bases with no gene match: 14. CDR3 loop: CASSPGQGKNPHYEQYF. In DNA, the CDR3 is TGTGCCAGCAGCCCGGGACAGGGAAAGAACCCCCACTACGAGCAGTACTTC.

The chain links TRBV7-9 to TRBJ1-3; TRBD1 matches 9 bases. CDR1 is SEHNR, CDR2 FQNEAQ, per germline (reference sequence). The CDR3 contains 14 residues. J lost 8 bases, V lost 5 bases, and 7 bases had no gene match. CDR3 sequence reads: CASSPGTGQDTIYF. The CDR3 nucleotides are TGTGCCAGCAGCCCCGGGACAGGGCAGGACACCATATATTTT.

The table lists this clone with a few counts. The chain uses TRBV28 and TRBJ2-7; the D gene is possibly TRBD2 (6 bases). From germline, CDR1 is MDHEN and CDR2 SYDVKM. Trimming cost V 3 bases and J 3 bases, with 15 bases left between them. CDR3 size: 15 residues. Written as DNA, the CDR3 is TGTGCCAGCAGTTTCGGGGAGGAGGGAAACTACGAGCAGTACTTC. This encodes CASSFGEEGNYEQYF.

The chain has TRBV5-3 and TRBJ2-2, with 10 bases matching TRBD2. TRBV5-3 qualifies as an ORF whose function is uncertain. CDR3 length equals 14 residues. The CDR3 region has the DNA TGTGTAACAGGACTAGCGGTGAACACCGGGGAGCTGTTTTTT. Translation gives CVTGLAVNTGELFF.

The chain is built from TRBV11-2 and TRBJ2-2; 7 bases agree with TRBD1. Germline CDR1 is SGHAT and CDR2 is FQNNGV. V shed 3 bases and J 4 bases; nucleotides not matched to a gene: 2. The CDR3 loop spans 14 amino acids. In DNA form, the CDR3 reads TGTGCCAGCAGCTTCAACAGGGGCACCGGGGAGCTGTTTTTT. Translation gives CASSFNRGTGELFF.

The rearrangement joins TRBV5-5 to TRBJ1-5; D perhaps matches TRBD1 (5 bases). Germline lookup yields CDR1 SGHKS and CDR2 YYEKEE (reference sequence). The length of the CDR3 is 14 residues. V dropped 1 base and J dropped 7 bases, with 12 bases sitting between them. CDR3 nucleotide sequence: TGTGCCAGCAGCTTGTTCAGGGAAGGACAGCCCCAGCATTTT. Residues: CASSLFREGQPQHF.

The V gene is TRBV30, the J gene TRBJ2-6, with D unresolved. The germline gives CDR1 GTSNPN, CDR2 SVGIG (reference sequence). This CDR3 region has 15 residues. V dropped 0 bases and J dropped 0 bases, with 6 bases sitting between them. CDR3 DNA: TGTGCCTGGAGTGTAGCCGGCTCTGGGGCCAACGTCCTGACTTTC. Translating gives CAWSVAGSGANVLTF. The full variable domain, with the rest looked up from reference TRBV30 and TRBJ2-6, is SQTIHQWPATLVQPVGSPLSLECTVEGTSNPNLYWYRQAAGRGLQLLFYSVGIGQISSEVPQNLSASRPQDRQFILSSKKLLLSDSGFYLCAWSVAGSGANVLTFGAGSRLTVL.

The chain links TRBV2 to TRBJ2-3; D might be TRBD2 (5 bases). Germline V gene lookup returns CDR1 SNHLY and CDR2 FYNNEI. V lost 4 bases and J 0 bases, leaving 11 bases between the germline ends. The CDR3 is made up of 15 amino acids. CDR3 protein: CASSARDTSTDTQYF. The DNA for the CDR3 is TGTGCCAGCAGTGCTCGGGATACCAGCACAGATACGCAGTATTTT.

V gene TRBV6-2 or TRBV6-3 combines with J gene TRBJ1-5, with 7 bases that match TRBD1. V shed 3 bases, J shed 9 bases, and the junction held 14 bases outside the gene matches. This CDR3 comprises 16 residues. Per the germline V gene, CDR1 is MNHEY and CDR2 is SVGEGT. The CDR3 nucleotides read TGTGCCAGCAGTTATAGGGCCGGGACAGTCCAGGGGCCCCAGCATTTT. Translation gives CASSYRAGTVQGPQHF.

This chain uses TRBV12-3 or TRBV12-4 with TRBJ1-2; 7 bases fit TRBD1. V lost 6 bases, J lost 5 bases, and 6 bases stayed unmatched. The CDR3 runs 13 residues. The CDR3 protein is CASSRTGGYGYTF. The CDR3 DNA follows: TGTGCCAGCAGCCGGACAGGCGGGTATGGCTACACCTTC.

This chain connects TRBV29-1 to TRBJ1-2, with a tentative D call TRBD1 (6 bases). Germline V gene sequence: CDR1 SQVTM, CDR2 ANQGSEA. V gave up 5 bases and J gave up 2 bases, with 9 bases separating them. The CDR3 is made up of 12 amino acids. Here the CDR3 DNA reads TGCAGCGTTTCTGGACAGAACTATGGCTACACCTTC. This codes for CSVSGQNYGYTF.

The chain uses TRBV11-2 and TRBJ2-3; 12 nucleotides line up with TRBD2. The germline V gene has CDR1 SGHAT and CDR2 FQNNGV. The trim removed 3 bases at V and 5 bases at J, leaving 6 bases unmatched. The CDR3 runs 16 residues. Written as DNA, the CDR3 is TGTGCCAGCAGCTTCGGACTAGCGGGACGAGAAGATACGCAGTATTTT. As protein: CASSFGLAGREDTQYF.

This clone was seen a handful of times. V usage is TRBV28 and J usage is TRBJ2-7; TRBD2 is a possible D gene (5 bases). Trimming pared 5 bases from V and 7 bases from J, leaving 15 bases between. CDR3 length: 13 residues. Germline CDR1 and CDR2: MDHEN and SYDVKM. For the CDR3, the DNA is TGTGCCAGCAGTAGGCGCGAAACGGGGGAGCAGTACTTC. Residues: CASSRRETGEQYF. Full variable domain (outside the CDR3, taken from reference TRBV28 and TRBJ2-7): DVKVTQSSRYLVKRTGEKVFLECVQDMDHENMFWYRQDPGLGLRLIYFSYDVKMKEKGDIPEGYSVSREKKERFSLILESASTNQTSMYLCASSRRETGEQYFGPGTRLTVT.

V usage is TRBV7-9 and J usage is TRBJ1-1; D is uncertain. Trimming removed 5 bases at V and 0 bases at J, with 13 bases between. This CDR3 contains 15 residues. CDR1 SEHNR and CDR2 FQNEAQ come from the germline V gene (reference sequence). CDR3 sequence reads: CASSPKMRLNTEAFF. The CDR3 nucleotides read TGTGCCAGCAGCCCGAAGATGCGATTGAACACTGAAGCTTTCTTT.

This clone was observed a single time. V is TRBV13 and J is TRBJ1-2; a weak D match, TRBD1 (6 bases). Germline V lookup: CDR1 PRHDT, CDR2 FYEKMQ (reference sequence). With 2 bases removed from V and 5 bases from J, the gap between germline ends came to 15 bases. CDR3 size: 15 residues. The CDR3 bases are TGTGCCAGCAGCTTAATGGGGGCCCCTCCTTATGGCTACACCTTC. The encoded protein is CASSLMGAPPYGYTF.

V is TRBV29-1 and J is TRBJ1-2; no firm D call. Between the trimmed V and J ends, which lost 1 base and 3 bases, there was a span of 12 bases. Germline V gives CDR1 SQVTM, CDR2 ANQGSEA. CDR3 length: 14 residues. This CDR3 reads CSVEGLTRDYGYTF. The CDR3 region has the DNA TGCAGCGTTGAAGGATTAACACGGGACTATGGCTACACCTTC.

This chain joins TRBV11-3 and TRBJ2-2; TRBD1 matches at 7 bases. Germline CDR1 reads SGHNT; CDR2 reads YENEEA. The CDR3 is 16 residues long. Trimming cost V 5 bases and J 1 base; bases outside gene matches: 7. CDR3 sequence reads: CASSRPGTENTGELFF. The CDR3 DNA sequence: TGTGCCAGCAGCCGCCCCGGGACAGAGAACACCGGGGAGCTGTTTTTT.

CDR3 residues: CASSGDRGNSPLHF. The CDR3 coding sequence is TGTGCCAGCAGTGGGGACAGGGGTAATTCACCCCTCCACTTT. The chain recombines TRBV2 with TRBJ1-6, with 10 bases matching TRBD1. After removal of 4 bases from V and 6 bases from J, the junction contained 0 bases not matched to a gene. Germline values: CDR1 SNHLY, CDR2 FYNNEI. The CDR3 has 14 amino acids.

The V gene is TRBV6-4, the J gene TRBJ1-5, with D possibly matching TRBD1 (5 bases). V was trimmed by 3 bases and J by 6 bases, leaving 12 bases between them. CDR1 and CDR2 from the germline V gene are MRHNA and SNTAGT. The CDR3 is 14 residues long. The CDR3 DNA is TGTGCCAGCAGTGAGGGGGGGGAGGGTCAGCCCCAGCATTTT. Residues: CASSEGGEGQPQHF.

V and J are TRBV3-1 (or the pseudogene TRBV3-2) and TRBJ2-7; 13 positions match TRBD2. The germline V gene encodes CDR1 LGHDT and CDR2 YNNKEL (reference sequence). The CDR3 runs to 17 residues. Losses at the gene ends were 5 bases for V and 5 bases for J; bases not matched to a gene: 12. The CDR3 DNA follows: TGTGCCAGCAGCGGGGGCGGACTAGCGGGAGAGGTCCACGAGCAGTACTTC. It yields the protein CASSGGGLAGEVHEQYF.

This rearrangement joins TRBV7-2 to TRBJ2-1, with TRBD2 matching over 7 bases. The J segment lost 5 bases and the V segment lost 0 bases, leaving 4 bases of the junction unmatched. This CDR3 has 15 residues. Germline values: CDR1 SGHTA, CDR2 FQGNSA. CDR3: CASSLAGGNHNEQFF. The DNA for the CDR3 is TGTGCCAGCAGCTTAGCGGGAGGGAACCACAATGAGCAGTTCTTC.

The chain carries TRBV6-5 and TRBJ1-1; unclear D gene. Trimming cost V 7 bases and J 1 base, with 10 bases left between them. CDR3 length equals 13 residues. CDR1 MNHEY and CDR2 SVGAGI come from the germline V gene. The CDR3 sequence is CASTLGGNTEAFF. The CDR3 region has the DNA TGTGCCAGCACCCTAGGAGGGAACACTGAAGCTTTCTTT.

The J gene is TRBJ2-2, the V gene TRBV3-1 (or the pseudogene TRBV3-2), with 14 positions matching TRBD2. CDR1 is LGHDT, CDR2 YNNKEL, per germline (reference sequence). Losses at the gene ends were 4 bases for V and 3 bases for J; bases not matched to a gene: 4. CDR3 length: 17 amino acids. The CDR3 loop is CASSLGTSGSYTGELFF. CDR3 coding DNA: TGTGCCAGCAGCCTCGGGACTAGCGGGAGTTACACCGGGGAGCTGTTTTTT.